This TCR beta chain originates from a study of blood T cell repertoires in COVID-19. About the study: The United States, Italy and Spain were the sources of the acute and convalescent COVID-19 samples. Nucleic acid was either cDNA or gDNA, and it came from T cells, B-cell-depleted T cells, or PBMCs.

Per the original data handling: Amplification of reference gene primers provided the estimated nucleated cell counts. This table comes from immunoSEQ multiplex PCR, and its TCRdb copy is limited to in-frame clones, with some not included. V and J calls plus clone size are reproduced from that table; the DNA served to infer D and trimming. The sample lists over 130,000 clones, 75% to 90% occurring once. Germline V lookup: CDR1 LGHDT, CDR2 YNNKEL (reference sequence). Trimming stripped 0 bases from V and 6 bases from J, with 5 bases between. The CDR3 totals 13 residues. The clonotype originates from a woman in her sixties or seventies with active or convalescent COVID-19. V and J are TRBV3-1 (or the pseudogene TRBV3-2) and TRBJ2-2; D unclear. The sequenced sample was peripheral blood. CDR3 protein: CASSQESSGELFF. DNA for the CDR3: TGTGCCAGCAGCCAAGAGAGCTCCGGGGAGCTGTTTTTT.